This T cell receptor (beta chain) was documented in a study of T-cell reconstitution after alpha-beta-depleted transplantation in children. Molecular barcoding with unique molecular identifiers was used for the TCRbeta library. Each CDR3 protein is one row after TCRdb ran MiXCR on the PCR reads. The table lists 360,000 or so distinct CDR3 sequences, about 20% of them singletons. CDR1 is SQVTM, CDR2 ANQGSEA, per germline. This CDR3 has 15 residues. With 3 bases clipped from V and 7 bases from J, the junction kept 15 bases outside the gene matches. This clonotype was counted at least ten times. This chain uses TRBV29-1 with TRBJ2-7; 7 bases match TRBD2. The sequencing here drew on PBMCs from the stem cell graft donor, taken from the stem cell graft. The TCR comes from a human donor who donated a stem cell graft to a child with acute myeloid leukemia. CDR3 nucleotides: TGCAGCGTTGAGGCGGGGGAGGGGCTGGAAACGGAGCAGTACTTC. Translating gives CSVEAGEGLETEQYF.